This T cell receptor (beta chain) was sequenced in a study of blood T cell repertoires in COVID-19. Overall study: The United States, Italy and Spain were the sources of the acute and convalescent COVID-19 samples. PBMCs, B-cell-depleted T cells, or T cells provided the cDNA or gDNA that made up the material.

This CDR3 region has 15 residues. V was shortened by 0 bases and J by 4 bases, with 11 bases between the two germline ends. Germline CDR1 reads SGHDT; CDR2 reads YYEEEE. In the original analysis: Nucleated cell counts were estimated from reference gene primer amplification. Sequenced by immunoSEQ multiplex PCR; TCRdb stores in-frame clones only, minus some. The V and J calls and clone size come from that table; D and trimming were worked out from the DNA. The top ten clones hold over 2.5% of a sample with a few hundred thousand clones, more than 65% of them seen once. This clonotype was obtained from a woman between 25 and 40 years old who had recovered from COVID-19. The J gene is TRBJ1-3, the V gene TRBV5-6; D ambiguous. Sequences were obtained from peripheral blood. Written as DNA, the CDR3 is TGTGCCAGCAGCTTGGGTGCGTTATCAGGAAACACCATATATTTT. Amino acid sequence: CASSLGALSGNTIYF.